The clone carrying this TCR beta chain has only one observation. The CDR3 extends over 13 amino acids. Germline V CDR1 and CDR2: SGHNT, YENEEA. V was trimmed by 5 bases and J by 9 bases, leaving 11 bases between them. Original methodology: The authors estimated nucleated cell counts from reference gene primer amplification. The data were produced by immunoSEQ multiplex PCR, yet TCRdb's version contains in-frame clones alone and is incomplete. V and J calls and clone size follow that table, whereas D and trimming were derived from the DNA. The profile covers 75,000 to 100,000 clones, with less than 90% appearing a single time and 15% to 20% taken by the ten largest. The data belong to a study of blood T cell repertoires in COVID-19. In the study overall: From T cells, B-cell-depleted T cells, or PBMCs came the material, which was cDNA or gDNA.

The chain is built from TRBV11-3 and TRBJ1-6; D is unresolved. The sequence derives from a woman over 75 with acute or convalescent COVID-19. Sequencing was performed on peripheral blood. CDR3 nucleotides: TGTGCCAGCAGCCCTATTTCGGGTTCACCCCTCCACTTT. It translates to CASSPISGSPLHF.